Listed below are T cell receptor beta chains from one sample, sequenced in a study of sequential checkpoint blockade in melanoma. Only in-frame clones appear in the TCRdb table, and some are missing; sequencing was by immunoSEQ multiplex PCR. Among 21,000 or so clones, around 80% were seen once, and the ten largest hold around 10%. This sample comprised CD8+ T cells sorted from blood (inferred from file names), obtained from a patient given nivolumab and ipilimumab in sequence. The source of these receptors is a human donor with melanoma. CDR3s include the opening cysteine and the closing phenylalanine or tryptophan. A D gene is named only where the DNA matches it firmly. The size of a clone is reported for some rows only, either as once, few or many, or as a class for expanded clones.

v_call: TRBV27; j_call: TRBJ2-7; clone_size: .; d_call: TRBD1; cdr3_length: 16; cdr3_aa: CASSRIPGQGAYEQYF; cdr3_nt: TGTGCCAGCTCCCGTATTCCGGGACAGGGGGCCTACGAGCAGTACTTC
v_call: TRBV19; j_call: TRBJ2-1; clone_size: .; d_call: TRBD1; cdr3_length: 14; cdr3_aa: CASSGGTGYDEQFF; cdr3_nt: TGTGCCAGTAGTGGCGGGACAGGGTACGATGAGCAGTTCTTC
v_call: TRBV5-6; j_call: TRBJ2-3; clone_size: .; d_call: TRBD2; cdr3_length: 15; cdr3_aa: CASSLLAGEPDTQYF; cdr3_nt: TGTGCCAGCAGCTTGTTGGCGGGAGAGCCAGATACGCAGTATTTT
v_call: TRBV6-5; j_call: TRBJ2-7; clone_size: .; d_call: .; cdr3_length: 13; cdr3_aa: CASSPGGTYEQYF; cdr3_nt: TGTGCCAGCAGTCCCGGAGGTACCTACGAGCAGTACTTC
v_call: TRBV2; j_call: TRBJ1-5; clone_size: .; d_call: .; cdr3_length: 15; cdr3_aa: CASSEDPDLNQPQHF; cdr3_nt: TGTGCCAGCAGTGAAGACCCAGATCTGAATCAGCCCCAGCATTTT
v_call: TRBV5-1; j_call: TRBJ1-4; clone_size: .; d_call: .; cdr3_length: 12; cdr3_aa: CASSWGGEKLFF; cdr3_nt: TGCGCCAGCAGCTGGGGGGGAGAAAAACTGTTTTTT
v_call: TRBV7-8; j_call: TRBJ2-7; clone_size: .; d_call: .; cdr3_length: 14; cdr3_aa: CASSFGRSSYEQYF; cdr3_nt: TGTGCCAGCAGCTTTGGCCGGAGCTCCTACGAGCAGTACTTC
v_call: TRBV6-1; j_call: TRBJ2-3; clone_size: .; d_call: TRBD2; cdr3_length: 14; cdr3_aa: CASSEGGDADTQYF; cdr3_nt: TGTGCCAGCAGTGAGGGAGGGGACGCAGATACGCAGTATTTT
v_call: TRBV9; j_call: TRBJ1-1; clone_size: .; d_call: TRBD1; cdr3_length: 14; cdr3_aa: CASSAPDRETEAFF; cdr3_nt: TGTGCCAGCAGCGCCCCGGACAGGGAGACTGAAGCTTTCTTT
v_call: TRBV2; j_call: TRBJ2-7; clone_size: .; d_call: TRBD1; cdr3_length: 15; cdr3_aa: CASSLLQGPLYEQYF; cdr3_nt: TGTGCCAGCAGTCTCTTACAGGGGCCTCTTTACGAGCAGTACTTC
v_call: TRBV2; j_call: TRBJ2-5; clone_size: .; d_call: TRBD2; cdr3_length: 15; cdr3_aa: CASSDFLAGQETQYF; cdr3_nt: TGTGCCAGCAGTGACTTTCTAGCGGGACAAGAGACCCAGTACTTC
v_call: TRBV11-2; j_call: TRBJ2-7; clone_size: .; d_call: .; cdr3_length: 12; cdr3_aa: CASSQDGGEQYF; cdr3_nt: TGCGCCAGCAGCCAAGATGGCGGGGAGCAGTACTTC
v_call: TRBV5-6; j_call: TRBJ1-5; clone_size: .; d_call: TRBD1; cdr3_length: 18; cdr3_aa: CASSLGGGGQGPNQPQHF; cdr3_nt: TGTGCCAGCAGCTTGGGGGGTGGGGGACAGGGCCCCAATCAGCCCCAGCATTTT
v_call: TRBV4-2; j_call: TRBJ2-3; clone_size: few; d_call: .; cdr3_length: 17; cdr3_aa: CASSQEMGGDGTDTQYF; cdr3_nt: TGTGCCAGCAGCCAAGAGATGGGGGGAGACGGCACAGATACGCAGTATTTT
v_call: TRBV9; j_call: TRBJ2-1; clone_size: .; d_call: .; cdr3_length: 15; cdr3_aa: CASSVAVGPYNEQFF; cdr3_nt: TGTGCCAGCAGCGTAGCTGTGGGCCCCTACAATGAGCAGTTCTTC
v_call: TRBV27; j_call: TRBJ1-2; clone_size: .; d_call: .; cdr3_length: 13; cdr3_aa: CASSLLKGGGYTF; cdr3_nt: TGTGCCAGCAGTTTATTAAAGGGAGGTGGCTACACCTTC
v_call: TRBV19; j_call: TRBJ2-7; clone_size: .; d_call: .; cdr3_length: 15; cdr3_aa: CASSISGGMVYEQYF; cdr3_nt: TGTGCCAGTAGTATCAGTGGGGGCATGGTGTACGAGCAGTACTTC
v_call: TRBV6-5; j_call: TRBJ2-1; clone_size: .; d_call: TRBD2; cdr3_length: 13; cdr3_aa: CASSSLAGGDEVF; cdr3_nt: TGTGCCAGCAGTTCTCTAGCGGGGGGGGACGAGGTCTTC
v_call: TRBV10-3; j_call: TRBJ2-7; clone_size: few; d_call: TRBD2; cdr3_length: 15; cdr3_aa: CASSPGLAGSYEQYF; cdr3_nt: TGTGCCAGCAGCCCGGGACTAGCGGGTTCCTACGAGCAGTACTTC
v_call: TRBV7-9; j_call: TRBJ2-7; clone_size: few; d_call: .; cdr3_length: 15; cdr3_aa: CASSLVGVEPYEQYF; cdr3_nt: TGTGCCAGCAGCTTAGTAGGGGTAGAGCCCTACGAGCAGTACTTC
v_call: TRBV28; j_call: TRBJ1-2; clone_size: .; d_call: TRBD1; cdr3_length: 15; cdr3_aa: CASSSNPDRANGYTF; cdr3_nt: TGTGCCAGCAGTTCTAACCCGGACAGGGCCAATGGCTACACCTTC
v_call: TRBV7-9; j_call: TRBJ1-2; clone_size: .; d_call: .; cdr3_length: 16; cdr3_aa: CASSLNLRALNYGYTF; cdr3_nt: TGTGCCAGCAGCTTAAACTTACGAGCTCTAAACTATGGCTACACCTTC
v_call: TRBV7-9; j_call: TRBJ1-5; clone_size: .; d_call: .; cdr3_length: 14; cdr3_aa: CASQSGGGNQPQHF; cdr3_nt: TGTGCCAGCCAAAGTGGAGGGGGCAATCAGCCCCAGCATTTT
v_call: TRBV19; j_call: TRBJ1-2; clone_size: .; d_call: .; cdr3_length: 13; cdr3_aa: CASSIATGYGYTF; cdr3_nt: TGTGCCAGTAGTATAGCTACAGGGTATGGCTACACCTTC
v_call: TRBV7-9; j_call: TRBJ2-7; clone_size: .; d_call: TRBD1; cdr3_length: 15; cdr3_aa: CASSLDGQEGDEQYF; cdr3_nt: TGTGCCAGCAGCTTAGATGGACAGGAAGGCGACGAGCAGTACTTC
v_call: TRBV30; j_call: TRBJ1-1; clone_size: few; d_call: TRBD1; cdr3_length: 14; cdr3_aa: CAWSETGWSTEAFF; cdr3_nt: TGTGCCTGGAGTGAGACAGGGTGGAGTACTGAAGCTTTCTTT
v_call: TRBV7-9; j_call: TRBJ1-1; clone_size: .; d_call: .; cdr3_length: 15; cdr3_aa: CASSLPGGGRAEAFF; cdr3_nt: TGTGCCAGCAGCTTACCGGGGGGAGGTCGGGCCGAAGCTTTCTTT
v_call: TRBV27; j_call: TRBJ1-5; clone_size: .; d_call: TRBD1; cdr3_length: 14; cdr3_aa: CASSFRDSNQPQHF; cdr3_nt: TGTGCCAGCAGTTTCCGGGACAGTAATCAGCCCCAGCATTTT
v_call: TRBV29-1; j_call: TRBJ2-1; clone_size: .; d_call: TRBD2; cdr3_length: 13; cdr3_aa: CSVVGGSYNEQFF; cdr3_nt: TGCAGCGTTGTCGGCGGGAGTTACAATGAGCAGTTCTTC
v_call: TRBV4-1; j_call: TRBJ1-2; clone_size: .; d_call: .; cdr3_length: 15; cdr3_aa: CASSQSRGNNYGYTF; cdr3_nt: TGCGCCAGCAGCCAAAGTAGGGGCAACAACTATGGCTACACCTTC
v_call: TRBV4-3; j_call: TRBJ2-1; clone_size: .; d_call: TRBD1; cdr3_length: 16; cdr3_aa: CASSQAPGTEYNEQFF; cdr3_nt: TGCGCCAGCAGCCAAGCACCCGGGACAGAGTACAATGAGCAGTTCTTC
v_call: TRBV11-2; j_call: TRBJ2-2; clone_size: .; d_call: TRBD1; cdr3_length: 14; cdr3_aa: CASYRTGTTGELFF; cdr3_nt: TGTGCCAGCTATCGGACAGGGACCACCGGGGAGCTGTTTTTT
v_call: TRBV9; j_call: TRBJ1-1; clone_size: .; d_call: .; cdr3_length: 13; cdr3_aa: CASSVGSSTEAFF; cdr3_nt: TGTGCCAGCAGCGTAGGGAGCTCCACTGAAGCTTTCTTT
v_call: TRBV10-3; j_call: TRBJ2-3; clone_size: few; d_call: TRBD1; cdr3_length: 16; cdr3_aa: CAARSLDRGLTDTQYF; cdr3_nt: TGTGCCGCACGAAGTTTGGACAGGGGCCTCACAGATACGCAGTATTTT
v_call: TRBV9; j_call: TRBJ2-7; clone_size: .; d_call: TRBD2; cdr3_length: 16; cdr3_aa: CASSAEPAGYAYEQYF; cdr3_nt: TGTGCCAGCAGCGCCGAACCAGCGGGGTACGCCTACGAGCAGTACTTC
v_call: TRBV4-3; j_call: TRBJ1-2; clone_size: .; d_call: .; cdr3_length: 15; cdr3_aa: CASSQESQGNYGYTF; cdr3_nt: TGCGCCAGCAGCCAAGAGAGTCAGGGTAACTATGGCTACACCTTC
v_call: TRBV6-5; j_call: TRBJ2-7; clone_size: few; d_call: TRBD2; cdr3_length: 16; cdr3_aa: CASSYGGGTSEYEQYF; cdr3_nt: TGTGCCAGCAGTTACGGCGGGGGGACTAGCGAATACGAGCAGTACTTC
v_call: TRBV5-5; j_call: TRBJ2-2; clone_size: .; d_call: .; cdr3_length: 14; cdr3_aa: CASSPRGLTGELFF; cdr3_nt: TGTGCCAGCAGCCCCCGAGGACTCACCGGGGAGCTGTTTTTT
v_call: TRBV19; j_call: TRBJ2-7; clone_size: .; d_call: TRBD2; cdr3_length: 15; cdr3_aa: CASSSIAGGTYEQYF; cdr3_nt: TGTGCCAGTAGTAGTATAGCGGGGGGCACCTACGAGCAGTACTTC
v_call: TRBV28; j_call: TRBJ2-6; clone_size: .; d_call: TRBD1; cdr3_length: 19; cdr3_aa: CASSFTLGTGVTGANVLTF; cdr3_nt: TGTGCCAGCAGTTTCACCCTGGGGACAGGGGTGACTGGGGCCAACGTCCTGACTTTC
v_call: TRBV4-3; j_call: TRBJ1-5; clone_size: .; d_call: .; cdr3_length: 18; cdr3_aa: CASSQDWGALGSNQPQHF; cdr3_nt: TGCGCCAGCAGCCAAGATTGGGGCGCCTTGGGGTCAAATCAGCCCCAGCATTTT
v_call: TRBV27; j_call: TRBJ2-7; clone_size: .; d_call: .; cdr3_length: 18; cdr3_aa: CASSGFGSGEKSSYEQYF; cdr3_nt: TGTGCCAGCAGTGGGTTCGGAAGTGGGGAGAAGAGCTCCTACGAGCAGTACTTC
v_call: TRBV27; j_call: TRBJ1-4; clone_size: .; d_call: .; cdr3_length: 12; cdr3_aa: CASSGEEEKLFF; cdr3_nt: TGTGCCAGCTCAGGGGAAGAGGAAAAACTGTTTTTT
v_call: TRBV9; j_call: TRBJ2-1; clone_size: .; d_call: TRBD2; cdr3_length: 12; cdr3_aa: CASGTSGGGQFF; cdr3_nt: TGTGCCAGCGGGACTAGCGGGGGGGGCCAGTTCTTC